This T cell receptor (beta chain) was captured in a study of blood T cell repertoires in COVID-19. Overall study: COVID-19 samples from acute and convalescent phases originated in the United States, Italy and Spain. The cDNA or gDNA used as material had been derived from T cells, B-cell-depleted T cells, or PBMCs.

Authors' data handling: Nucleated cell number was recorded as an estimate derived from reference gene primer amplification. Some clones are missing from TCRdb's copy, which holds only in-frame ones; the method was immunoSEQ multiplex PCR. The V and J calls and clone size are taken from that table; D and trimming were inferred from the DNA. The sample records approximately 90,000 clones, 84% being singletons. Germline V CDR1 and CDR2: KGHSH, LQKENI. CDR3 size: 16 residues. The V segment lost 2 bases and the J segment 5 bases; nucleotides outside the gene matches: 8. The TCR was taken from a man in his fifties or sixties with acute or convalescent COVID-19. V and J are TRBV18 and TRBJ2-2, with 7 nucleotides matching TRBD1. Sequenced material: peripheral blood. The CDR3 sequence is CASSPYRGPDTGELFF. The CDR3 DNA reads as TGTGCCAGCTCACCATATAGGGGGCCGGATACCGGGGAGCTGTTTTTT.